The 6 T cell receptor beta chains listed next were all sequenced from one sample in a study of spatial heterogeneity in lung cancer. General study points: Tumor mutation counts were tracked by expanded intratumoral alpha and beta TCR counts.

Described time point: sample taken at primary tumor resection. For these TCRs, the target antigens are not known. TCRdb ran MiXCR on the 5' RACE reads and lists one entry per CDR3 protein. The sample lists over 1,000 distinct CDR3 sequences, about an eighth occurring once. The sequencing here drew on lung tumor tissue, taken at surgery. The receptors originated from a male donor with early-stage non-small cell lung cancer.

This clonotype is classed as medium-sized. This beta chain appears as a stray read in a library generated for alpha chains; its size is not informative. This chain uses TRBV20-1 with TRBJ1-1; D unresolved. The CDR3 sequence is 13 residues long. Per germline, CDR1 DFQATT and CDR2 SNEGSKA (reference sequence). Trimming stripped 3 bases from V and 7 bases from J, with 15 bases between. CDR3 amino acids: CSASDVLAGEAFF. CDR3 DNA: TGCAGTGCTAGTGATGTATTGGCGGGTGAAGCTTTCTTT.

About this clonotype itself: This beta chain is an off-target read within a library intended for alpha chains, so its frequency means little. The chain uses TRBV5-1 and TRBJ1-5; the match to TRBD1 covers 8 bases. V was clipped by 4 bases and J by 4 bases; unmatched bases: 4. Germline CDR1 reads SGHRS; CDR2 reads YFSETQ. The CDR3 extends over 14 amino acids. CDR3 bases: TGCGCCAGCAGCCCGGACAGGGATAATCAGCCCCAGCATTTT. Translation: CASSPDRDNQPQHF.

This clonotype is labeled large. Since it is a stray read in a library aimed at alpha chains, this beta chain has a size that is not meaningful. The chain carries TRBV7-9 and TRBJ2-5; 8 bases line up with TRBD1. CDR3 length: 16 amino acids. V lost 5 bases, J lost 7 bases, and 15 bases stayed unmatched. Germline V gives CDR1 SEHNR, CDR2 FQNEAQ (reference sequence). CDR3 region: CASSPGQGATGGTQYF. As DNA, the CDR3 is TGTGCCAGCAGCCCCGGGCAGGGGGCGACTGGTGGGACCCAGTACTTC.

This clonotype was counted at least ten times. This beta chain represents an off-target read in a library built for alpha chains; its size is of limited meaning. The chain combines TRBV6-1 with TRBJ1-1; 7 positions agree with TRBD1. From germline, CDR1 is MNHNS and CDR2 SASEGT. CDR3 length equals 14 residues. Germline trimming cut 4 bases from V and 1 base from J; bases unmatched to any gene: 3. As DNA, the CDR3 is TGTGCCAGCAGTGGACAGGGTGAGAACACTGAAGCTTTCTTT. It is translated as CASSGQGENTEAFF.

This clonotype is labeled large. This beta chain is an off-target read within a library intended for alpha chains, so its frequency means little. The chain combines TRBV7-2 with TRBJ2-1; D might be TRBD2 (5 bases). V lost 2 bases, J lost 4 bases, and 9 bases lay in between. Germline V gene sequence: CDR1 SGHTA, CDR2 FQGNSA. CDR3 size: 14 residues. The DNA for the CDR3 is TGTGCCAGCAGCTTACGGCGAGGGTACAATGAGCAGTTCTTC. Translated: CASSLRRGYNEQFF.

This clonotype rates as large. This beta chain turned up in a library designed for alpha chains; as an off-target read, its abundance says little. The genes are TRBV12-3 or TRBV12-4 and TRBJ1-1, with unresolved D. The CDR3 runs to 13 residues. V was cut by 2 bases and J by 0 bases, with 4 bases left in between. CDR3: CASSLRVNTEAFF. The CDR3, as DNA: TGTGCCAGCAGTTTACGAGTGAACACTGAAGCTTTCTTT.